This is a list of T cell receptor beta chains from one sample in a study of T cell changes during pregnancy in multiple sclerosis. Sequencing used immunoSEQ multiplex PCR; TCRdb keeps in-frame clones, though not all of them. Counted here are 90,000 to 130,000 clones, approximately 90% occurring once; the ten biggest clones make up approximately 1.5%. Specimen: peripheral blood, collected in the third trimester of pregnancy. The receptors derive from a female donor with multiple sclerosis, enrolled in a pregnancy study. Both conserved end residues are part of each CDR3. A D gene is named only where the DNA matches it firmly. Where a row states a size, it is once, few, many or the class of an expanded clone; other rows omit it.

TRBV5-4	TRBD1	TRBJ2-7	once	CASRSQGGQGGYEQYF	TGTGCCAGCAGATCACAAGGGGGACAGGGAGGGTACGAGCAGTACTTC
TRBV10-1	TRBD2	TRBJ2-1	NA	CASSLAGGSYNEQFF	TGCGCCAGCAGTTTAGCGGGAGGTTCCTACAATGAGCAGTTCTTC
TRBV5-5	TRBD1	TRBJ1-2	NA	CASSLEGGISNYGYTF	TGTGCCAGCAGCTTGGAAGGGGGCATAAGTAACTATGGCTACACCTTC
TRBV7-8	NA	TRBJ1-6	NA	CASSPGQTTSPLHF	TGTGCCAGCAGCCCAGGACAGACGACTTCACCCCTCCACTTT
TRBV28	TRBD1	TRBJ1-5	NA	CASSDRGNQPQHF	TGTGCCAGCAGCGACAGGGGCAATCAGCCCCAGCATTTT
TRBV7-2	NA	TRBJ2-7	NA	CASSLGGSLYEQYF	TGTGCCAGCAGCTTAGGGGGCAGCCTGTACGAGCAGTACTTC
TRBV5-1	TRBD2	TRBJ2-3	NA	CASSFSSSGSTDTQYF	TGCGCCAGCAGCTTTTCTTCTAGCGGGAGCACAGATACGCAGTATTTT
TRBV11-2	TRBD1	TRBJ1-5	NA	CASSSQGEGNQPQHF	TGTGCCAGCAGCTCCCAGGGGGAGGGCAATCAGCCCCAGCATTTT
TRBV28	NA	TRBJ1-2	NA	CASSGGVNFYGYTF	TGTGCCAGCAGTGGGGGGGTTAATTTCTATGGCTACACCTTC
TRBV2	TRBD1	TRBJ2-3	NA	CASQPHTGAGTDTQYF	TGTGCCAGCCAACCCCACACAGGGGCCGGCACAGATACGCAGTATTTT
TRBV30	NA	TRBJ1-2	NA	CAWNGLGRRSESYGYTF	TGTGCCTGGAATGGGCTGGGTCGAAGGTCCGAGAGCTATGGCTACACCTTC
TRBV11-2	TRBD2	TRBJ2-1	once	CASSSLAVAGWSYEQFF	TGTGCCAGCAGCTCCCTTGCGGTAGCGGGATGGTCTTATGAGCAGTTCTTC
TRBV27	NA	TRBJ1-2	few	CASSPSGGWDYGYTF	TGTGCCAGCAGTCCTTCCGGGGGTTGGGACTATGGCTACACCTTC
TRBV21-1	NA	TRBJ2-1	NA	CASSSRELAGLNEQFF	TGTGCCAGCAGTTCCCGTGAGCTAGCGGGTTTGAATGAGCAGTTCTTC
TRBV14	NA	TRBJ2-7	NA	CASSPAYEQYF	TGTGCCAGCAGCCCGGCCTACGAGCAGTACTTC
TRBV19	NA	TRBJ1-5	NA	CASNVLYMDRQSNQPQHF	TGTGCCAGCAATGTATTATACATGGACAGACAGAGCAATCAGCCCCAGCATTTT
TRBV9	NA	TRBJ2-2	NA	CASSVNPNTGELFF	TGTGCCAGCAGCGTTAATCCGAACACCGGGGAGCTGTTTTTT
TRBV30	TRBD1	TRBJ1-2	NA	CAWSVQGVPGYTF	TGTGCCTGGAGTGTCCAGGGGGTACCTGGCTACACCTTC